This T cell receptor (beta chain) was recovered during a study of blood T cell repertoires in COVID-19. Sequenced by immunoSEQ multiplex PCR; TCRdb stores in-frame clones only, minus some. The table lists about 220,000 clones, 82% of them singletons. Residents of about two dozen US areas, aged about 18 to 89 years, made up the participants. Sequencing was carried out using PBMCs or T cells enriched from blood (not recorded which). The origin of this receptor is a woman aged 55-69 years who had recovered from COVID-19.

The CDR3 sequence is CASSSNRGRTGNTIYF. Here the CDR3 DNA reads TGTGCCAGCAGCTCAAACAGGGGAAGAACTGGAAACACCATATATTTT. The rearrangement uses TRBV13 and TRBJ1-3; 7 bases map to TRBD1. This CDR3 comprises 16 residues. Germline CDR1 and CDR2: PRHDT and FYEKMQ (reference sequence). With 4 bases clipped from V and 2 bases from J, the junction kept 8 bases outside the gene matches.